The 10 T cell receptor beta chains below come from one sample, sequenced in a study of T cell repertoires in cytomegalovirus infection. TCRdb re-analysed the reads in MiXCR, keeping a single row per CDR3 protein. The sample holds just over 300,000 distinct CDR3 sequences, roughly 17% seen once. Sequenced: PBMCs. The receptor source for this set is a human donor in good health (CMV status not recorded). Some clones in this sample may be carry-over from other donors' samples.

This clonotype was seen a few times. This chain links TRBV28 with TRBJ1-1; no clear D gene. V lost 6 bases to trimming and J lost 8 bases, with 13 bases between them. The CDR3 runs to 12 residues. Looked up from germline, CDR1 is MDHEN and CDR2 is SYDVKM. CDR3 residues: CASSLKATEAFF. CDR3 coding DNA: TGTGCCAGCAGCCTTAAGGCGACAGAAGCTTTCTTT. Full variable domain (remainder filled in from reference TRBV28 and TRBJ1-1): DVKVTQSSRYLVKRTGEKVFLECVQDMDHENMFWYRQDPGLGLRLIYFSYDVKMKEKGDIPEGYSVSREKKERFSLILESASTNQTSMYLCASSLKATEAFFGQGTRLTVV.

V is TRBV19 and J is TRBJ1-5, with no clear D. The CDR3 totals 15 residues. Trimming took 5 bases from V and 6 from J, leaving 17 bases between them. The germline V gene encodes CDR1 LNHDA and CDR2 SQIVND (reference sequence). The CDR3 sequence: CASSARREVGQPQHF. In DNA form, the CDR3 reads TGTGCCAGTAGTGCAAGACGGGAAGTGGGTCAGCCCCAGCATTTT.

This chain connects TRBV7-9 to TRBJ2-2; D could derive from TRBD1 or TRBD2 (5 bases each). Germline CDR1 reads SEHNR; CDR2 reads FQNEAQ (reference sequence). This CDR3 contains 16 residues. The V end was cut by 1 base, the J end by 2 bases, with 11 bases between. As DNA, the CDR3 is TGTGCCAGCAGCTTAGGAGAGGGGACCAACACCGGGGAGCTGTTTTTT. As protein: CASSLGEGTNTGELFF.

This clonotype was seen a few times. The V and J genes are TRBV10-3 and TRBJ2-1; D is uncertain. Trimming stripped 1 base from V and 2 bases from J, with 12 bases between. Germline CDR1 ENHRY, CDR2 SYGVKD. CDR3 length: 16 amino acids. CDR3 bases: TGTGCCATCAGTGAGTGGGCACACCGGGCCTACAATGAGCAGTTCTTC. This codes for CAISEWAHRAYNEQFF.

The chain uses TRBV2 and TRBJ2-2; 8 bases are a match to TRBD1. There are 15 residues in the CDR3. Losses at the gene ends were 6 bases for V and 5 bases for J; bases not matched to a gene: 8. The germline CDR1 and CDR2 sequences are SNHLY and FYNNEI. CDR3 nucleotides: TGTGCCAGCAGCGGACAGGGTGTGGGAACCGGGGAGCTGTTTTTT. Residues: CASSGQGVGTGELFF.

The rearrangement uses TRBV6-5 and TRBJ2-7; D perhaps matches TRBD1 (6 bases). Looked up from germline, CDR1 is MNHEY and CDR2 is SVGAGI. The CDR3 sequence is 14 residues long. V gave up 8 bases and J gave up 2 bases, with 16 bases separating them. The CDR3 DNA sequence: TGTGCCAGCTGGTTGGGTGACAGGACCTACGAGCAGTACTTC. Encoded protein: CASWLGDRTYEQYF.

The CDR3 DNA sequence: TGTGCCAGCAGCGACCCAGCGGTCGACTATGGCTACACCTTC. This translates into CASSDPAVDYGYTF. The V gene is TRBV2, the J gene TRBJ1-2, with unresolved D. The length of the CDR3 is 14 residues. V shed 6 bases and J shed 3 bases, with 14 bases lying between them. Germline loops: CDR1 SNHLY, CDR2 FYNNEI.

The J gene is TRBJ1-1, the V gene TRBV29-1; D ambiguous. Trimming pared 4 bases from V and 4 bases from J, leaving 10 bases between. From germline, CDR1 is SQVTM and CDR2 ANQGSEA. The CDR3 totals 12 residues. CDR3 protein: CSVAQYSTEAFF. CDR3 bases: TGCAGCGTTGCCCAATATAGCACTGAAGCTTTCTTT.

This clonotype showed up just a few times. The rearrangement links TRBV5-4 to TRBJ2-4; D might be TRBD1 (6 bases). Trimming removed 6 bases from V and 4 bases from J, with 14 bases in between. Germline values: CDR1 SGHNT, CDR2 YYREEE (reference sequence). This CDR3 is built from 14 residues. CDR3 DNA: TGTGCCAGCACCTCACAGGGTTATAAAAACATTCAGTACTTC. Translating gives CASTSQGYKNIQYF.

The V gene is TRBV13, the J gene TRBJ1-4; possible D gene TRBD1, 6 bases. Trimming removed 3 bases from V and 8 bases from J, with 19 bases in between. Germline V gene data show CDR1 as PRHDT and CDR2 as FYEKMQ (reference sequence). The CDR3 loop spans 16 amino acids. CDR3 region: CASSFRAEGGREKLFF. Written as DNA, the CDR3 is TGTGCCAGCAGCTTCCGGGCCGAGGGGGGACGGGAAAAACTGTTTTTT.